The source of this T cell receptor beta chain is a study of blood T cell dynamics during melanoma immunotherapy. Study details: First-line therapy was either pembrolizumab or nivolumab with ipilimumab for metastatic melanoma.

Notes on this clone: Its antigen remains unknown. Other DNA sequences within the sample encode an identical CDR3.

Study results and limitations: Disease-control patients' PBMC repertoires became either more clonal or more diverse at W3.

Sample time point: pre-treatment baseline. Patients had no prior systemic cancer treatment, immunosuppressants or other active cancers. Profiled with immunoSEQ multiplex PCR; TCRdb holds only in-frame clones, not every one. Of several thousand clones in the sample, 70% to 85% were seen once. V gave up 5 bases and J gave up 1 base, with 16 bases separating them. CDR1 is SGHDT, CDR2 YYEEEE, per germline. This CDR3 is 15 amino acids long. The sample in question was blood, obtained from a patient treated with checkpoint blockade. The V gene is TRBV5-6, the J gene TRBJ2-7; tentatively, D is TRBD1 or TRBD2 (7 bases each). The TCR was taken from a human donor with melanoma. The CDR3 DNA reads as TGTGCCAGCAGACAGGGGACTATTACTTCCTACGAGCAGTACTTC. It specifies CASRQGTITSYEQYF. The full variable domain, completed using reference TRBV5-6 and TRBJ2-7, is DAGVTQSPTHLIKTRGQQVTLRCSPKSGHDTVSWYQQALGQGPQFIFQYYEEEERQRGNFPDRFSGHQFPNYSSELNVNALLLGDSALYLCASRQGTITSYEQYFGPGTRLTVT.